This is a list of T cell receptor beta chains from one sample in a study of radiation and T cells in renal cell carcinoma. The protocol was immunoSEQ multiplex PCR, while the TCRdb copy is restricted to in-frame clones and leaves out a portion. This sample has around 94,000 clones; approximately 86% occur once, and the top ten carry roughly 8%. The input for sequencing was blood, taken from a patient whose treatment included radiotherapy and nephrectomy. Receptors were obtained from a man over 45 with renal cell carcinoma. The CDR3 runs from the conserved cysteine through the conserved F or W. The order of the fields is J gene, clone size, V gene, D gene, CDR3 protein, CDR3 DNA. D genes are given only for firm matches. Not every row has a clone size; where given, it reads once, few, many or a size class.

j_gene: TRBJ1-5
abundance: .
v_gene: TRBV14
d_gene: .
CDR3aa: CASIPGMNQPQHF
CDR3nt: TGTGCCAGCATCCCGGGGATGAATCAGCCCCAGCATTTT

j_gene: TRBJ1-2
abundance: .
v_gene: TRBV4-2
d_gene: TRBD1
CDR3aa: CASSQVGDRAYGYTF
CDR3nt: TGTGCCAGCAGCCAAGTGGGGGACAGGGCCTATGGCTACACCTTC

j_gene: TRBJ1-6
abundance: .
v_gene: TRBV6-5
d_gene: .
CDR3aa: CASSYRGLDPLHF
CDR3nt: TGTGCCAGCAGTTATCGAGGTTTGGATCCCCTCCACTTT

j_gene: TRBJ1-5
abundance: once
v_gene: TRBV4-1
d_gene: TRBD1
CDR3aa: CASSQAGTGVSNQPQHF
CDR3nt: TGCGCCAGCAGCCAAGCCGGGACAGGGGTTAGCAATCAGCCCCAGCATTTT

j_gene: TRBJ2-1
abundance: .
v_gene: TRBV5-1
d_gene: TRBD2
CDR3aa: CASSLVGGTSGDNEQFF
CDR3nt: TGCGCCAGCAGCTTGGTAGGGGGAACTAGCGGGGACAATGAGCAGTTCTTC

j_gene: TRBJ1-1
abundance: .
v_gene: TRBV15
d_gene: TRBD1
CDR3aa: CATGDRDMNTEAFF
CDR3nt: TGTGCCACGGGGGACAGGGACATGAACACTGAAGCTTTCTTT

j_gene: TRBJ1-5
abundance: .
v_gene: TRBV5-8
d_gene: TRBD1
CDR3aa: CASSLGDRGGQPQHF
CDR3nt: TGTGCCAGCAGCTTGGGGGACAGGGGAGGTCAGCCCCAGCATTTT

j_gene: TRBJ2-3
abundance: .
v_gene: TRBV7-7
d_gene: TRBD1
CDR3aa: CASSLGQDTDTQYF
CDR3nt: TGTGCTAGCAGCCTGGGACAGGACACAGATACGCAGTATTTT

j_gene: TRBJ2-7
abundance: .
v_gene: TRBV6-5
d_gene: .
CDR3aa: CASSPSSYEQYF
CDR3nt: TGTGCCAGCAGTCCCAGCTCCTACGAGCAGTACTTC

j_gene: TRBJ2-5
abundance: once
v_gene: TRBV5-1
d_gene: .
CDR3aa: CASRDSGQETQYF
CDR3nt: TGCGCCAGCAGGGACAGCGGACAAGAGACCCAGTACTTC

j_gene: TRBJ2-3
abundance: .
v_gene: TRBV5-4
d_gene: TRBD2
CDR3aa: CASSPGGPDTQYF
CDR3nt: TGTGCCAGCAGCCCGGGAGGTCCAGATACGCAGTATTTT

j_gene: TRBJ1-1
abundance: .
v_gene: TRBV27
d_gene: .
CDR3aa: CASRTLTPGTEAFF
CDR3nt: TGTGCCAGCAGAACATTAACACCGGGAACTGAAGCTTTCTTT

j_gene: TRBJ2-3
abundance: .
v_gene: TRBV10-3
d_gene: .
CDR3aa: CAISEGRTSTDTQYF
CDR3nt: TGTGCCATCAGTGAGGGGAGAACTAGCACAGATACGCAGTATTTT

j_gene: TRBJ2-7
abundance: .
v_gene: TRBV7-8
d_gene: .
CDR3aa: CASSSTSKAYEQYF
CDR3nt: TGTGCCAGCAGCTCAACTAGTAAGGCCTACGAGCAGTACTTC

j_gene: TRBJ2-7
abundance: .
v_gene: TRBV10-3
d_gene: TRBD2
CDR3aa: CAISEAGREYEQYF
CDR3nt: TGTGCCATCAGTGAGGCGGGGCGGGAGTACGAGCAGTACTTC

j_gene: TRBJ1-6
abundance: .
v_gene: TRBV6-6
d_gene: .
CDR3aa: CASSYDPRGSPLHF
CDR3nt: TGTGCCAGCAGTTACGACCCGCGGGGTTCACCCCTCCACTTT

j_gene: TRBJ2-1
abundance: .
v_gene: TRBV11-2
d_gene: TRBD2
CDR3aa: CASSLVFSGSFNEQFF
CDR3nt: TGTGCCAGCAGCTTAGTTTTTAGCGGGAGCTTCAATGAGCAGTTCTTC

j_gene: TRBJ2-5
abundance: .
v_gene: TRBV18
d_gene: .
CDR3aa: CASSPPSTGQETQYF
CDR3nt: TGTGCCAGCTCACCACCGAGTACAGGACAAGAGACCCAGTACTTC

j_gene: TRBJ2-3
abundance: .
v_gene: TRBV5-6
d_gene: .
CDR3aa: CASSLFQALGSQYF
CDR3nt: TGTGCCAGCAGCTTGTTTCAGGCTTTGGGTTCGCAGTATTTT